Presented here are 10 T cell receptor beta chains from one specimen sequenced in a study of T cells in Graves' hyperthyroidism and ophthalmopathy (dated by TCRdb to the late 2010s). Libraries were prepared through multiplex PCR. TCRdb records Illumina HiSeq 2000 as the sequencer. TCR beta CDR3 regions were amplified from RNA transcripts. The TCR CDR3 was subjected to a first round of RT-PCR using the HTBI primer set and the Qiagen OneStep RT-PCR kit. TCRdb reworked the public reads: Q25 trimming with fastp, MiXCR clone assembly, productive beta chains retained. All rows with the same CDR3 protein become a single entry with the most common DNA and genes. Counted in this sample were approximately 710,000 distinct CDR3 sequences; 15% to 20% of them appeared once. Roughly a sixth of the sample belongs to the ten largest clones. The sequenced sample consisted of blood. The source of these receptors is a man aged 45-65 years with Graves' hyperthyroidism.

The sample holds many counts of this clonotype. The chain recombines TRBV10-3 with TRBJ2-1, with 9 bases identical to TRBD1. Germline values: CDR1 ENHRY, CDR2 SYGVKD. This CDR3 contains 16 residues. Unmatched junction bases numbered 9, after V lost 0 bases and J lost 9 bases. Written as DNA, the CDR3 is TGTGCCATCAGTGAGTCTCGACAGGGGGAGGACGGTGAGCAGTTCTTC. Residues: CAISESRQGEDGEQFF.

There are many counts of this clonotype. The V and J genes are TRBV28 and TRBJ2-7; D possibly corresponds to TRBD2 (6 bases). The CDR3 contains 16 residues. The germline CDR1 and CDR2 sequences are MDHEN and SYDVKM. V was trimmed by 2 bases and J by 1 base, leaving 15 bases between them. For the CDR3, the DNA is TGTGCCAGCAGTTTAGGGTCTGGCGGGATTTCCTACGAGCAGTACTTC. It specifies CASSLGSGGISYEQYF.

This clonotype was counted many times. The gene calls are TRBV27 and TRBJ2-7; a weak D match, TRBD1 (6 bases). Trimming stripped 3 bases from V and 2 bases from J, with 11 bases between. The CDR3 is 14 amino acids. Germline lookup yields CDR1 MNHEY and CDR2 SMNVEV (reference sequence). The CDR3 DNA follows: TGTGCCAGCAGTTTGTCAGGGGATCCCTACGAGCAGTACTTC. Translated: CASSLSGDPYEQYF.

The rearrangement uses TRBV14 and TRBJ2-7; 11 nucleotides line up with TRBD2. CDR1 and CDR2 (germline): SGHDN, FVKESK. CDR3 length: 16 amino acids. The ends lost 4 bases at V and 4 bases at J; junction bases unmatched: 9. The CDR3: CASSRFAGLAVYEQYF. As DNA, the CDR3 is TGTGCCAGCAGCCGATTCGCGGGACTAGCGGTTTACGAGCAGTACTTC. The variable domain in full, completed from reference TRBV14 and TRBJ2-7, reads EAGVTQFPSHSVIEKGQTVTLRCDPISGHDNLYWYRRVMGKEIKFLLHFVKESKQDESGMPNNRFLAERTGGTYSTLKVQPAELEDSGVYFCASSRFAGLAVYEQYFGPGTRLTVT.

This clonotype showed up just a few times. The chain couples TRBV3-1 to TRBJ2-1; 7 bases align to TRBD1. The V gene's germline CDR1 is LGHDT and CDR2 YNNKEL (reference sequence). V dropped 3 bases and J dropped 5; count of bases not matched to a gene: 1. The CDR3 has 13 residues. For the CDR3, the DNA is TGTGCCAGCAGCCACAGGGGGAACAATGAGCAGTTCTTC. Residues: CASSHRGNNEQFF.

Ten or more counts support this clonotype. The V gene is TRBV7-3, the J gene TRBJ2-7; 8 bases map to TRBD1. Germline-derived CDR1 and CDR2 are SGHTA and FQGTGA. The CDR3 extends over 15 amino acids. The V and J ends lost 5 bases and 2 bases, in that order; junction bases with no gene match: 8. The CDR3 protein is CASSPRGTGPYEQYF. As DNA, the CDR3 is TGTGCCAGCAGCCCCCGAGGGACAGGCCCCTACGAGCAGTACTTC.

A few counts support this clonotype. This chain joins TRBV10-1 and TRBJ2-2, with a possible D match to TRBD2 (5 bases). Germline CDR1 reads WNHNN; CDR2 reads SYGVQD (reference sequence). The CDR3 is made up of 14 amino acids. The V and J ends lost 3 bases and 1 base respectively, with 6 bases between them. In nucleotides, the CDR3 is TGCGCCAGCAGTGAAGAGGGGAACACCGGGGAGCTGTTTTTT. Translating gives CASSEEGNTGELFF.

Many counts were recorded for this clonotype. This chain uses TRBV7-2 with TRBJ1-1, with D unclear. Looked up from germline, CDR1 is SGHTA and CDR2 is FQGNSA. The CDR3 is 12 amino acids. With 5 bases removed from V and 6 bases from J, the gap between germline ends came to 10 bases. CDR3 nucleotides: TGTGCCAGCAGCAGGAAGGTCTCTGAAGCTTTCTTT. Protein product: CASSRKVSEAFF.

At least ten counts were recorded for this clonotype. The V and J genes are TRBV5-6 and TRBJ1-1, with D uncertain. Germline CDR1 SGHDT, CDR2 YYEEEE. Trimming took off 2 bases at V and 3 bases at J, with 11 bases between the two ends. This CDR3 region has 14 residues. This chain's CDR3 is CASSFVRVDTEAFF. Here the CDR3 DNA reads TGTGCCAGCAGCTTTGTCCGGGTTGACACTGAAGCTTTCTTT.

This clonotype was seen repeatedly, ten times or more. V gene TRBV28 combines with J gene TRBJ1-2; D is perhaps TRBD1 (6 bases). This CDR3 has 14 amino acids. Germline V gene sequence: CDR1 MDHEN, CDR2 SYDVKM. Trimming stripped 0 bases from V and 3 bases from J, with 8 bases between. The CDR3 is CASSLWGAYYGYTF. The CDR3 DNA sequence: TGTGCCAGCAGTTTATGGGGGGCTTACTATGGCTACACCTTC.